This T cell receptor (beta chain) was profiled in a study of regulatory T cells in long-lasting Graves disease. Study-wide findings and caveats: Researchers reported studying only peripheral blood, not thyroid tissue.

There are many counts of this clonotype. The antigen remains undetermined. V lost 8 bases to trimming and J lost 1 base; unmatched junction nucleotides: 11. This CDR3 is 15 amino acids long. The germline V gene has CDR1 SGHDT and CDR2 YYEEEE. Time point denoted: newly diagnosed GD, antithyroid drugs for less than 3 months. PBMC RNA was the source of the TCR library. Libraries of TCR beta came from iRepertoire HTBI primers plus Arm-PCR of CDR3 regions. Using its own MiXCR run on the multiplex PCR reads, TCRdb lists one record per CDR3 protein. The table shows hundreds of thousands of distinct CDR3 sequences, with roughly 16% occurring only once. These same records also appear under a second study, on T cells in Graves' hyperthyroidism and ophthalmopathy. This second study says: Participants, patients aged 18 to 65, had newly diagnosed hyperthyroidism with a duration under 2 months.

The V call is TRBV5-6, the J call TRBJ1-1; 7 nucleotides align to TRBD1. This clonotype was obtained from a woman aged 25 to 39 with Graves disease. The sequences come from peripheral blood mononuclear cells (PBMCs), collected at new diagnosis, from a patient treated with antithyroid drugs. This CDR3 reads CASVQGLWANTEAFF. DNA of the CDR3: TGTGCCAGTGTACAGGGGCTTTGGGCGAACACTGAAGCTTTCTTT. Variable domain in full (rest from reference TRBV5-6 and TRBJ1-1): DAGVTQSPTHLIKTRGQQVTLRCSPKSGHDTVSWYQQALGQGPQFIFQYYEEEERQRGNFPDRFSGHQFPNYSSELNVNALLLGDSALYLCASVQGLWANTEAFFGQGTRLTVV.